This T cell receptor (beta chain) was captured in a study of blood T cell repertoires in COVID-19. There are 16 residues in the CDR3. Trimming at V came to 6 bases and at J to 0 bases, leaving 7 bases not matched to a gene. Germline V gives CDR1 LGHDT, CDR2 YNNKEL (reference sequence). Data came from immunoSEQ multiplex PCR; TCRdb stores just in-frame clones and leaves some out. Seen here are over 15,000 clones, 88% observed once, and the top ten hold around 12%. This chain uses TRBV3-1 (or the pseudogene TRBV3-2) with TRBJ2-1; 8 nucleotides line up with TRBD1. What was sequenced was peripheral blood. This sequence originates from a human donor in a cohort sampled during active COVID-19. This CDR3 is CASSLTTGGSYNEQFF. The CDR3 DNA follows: TGTGCCAGCAGTCTAACTACAGGGGGCTCCTACAATGAGCAGTTCTTC.